This T cell receptor beta chain is drawn from a study of blood T cell repertoires in COVID-19. TCRdb keeps only in-frame clones here, not all; method: immunoSEQ multiplex PCR. Here the sample spans about 61,000 clones, about 87% being singletons. This CDR3 is 16 amino acids long. Per germline, CDR1 KGHDR and CDR2 SFDVKD. V shed 4 bases, J shed 0 bases, and the junction held 6 bases outside the gene matches. This sequence was found in a man aged 55 to 69 with acute or convalescent COVID-19. This sequence joins TRBV24-1 and TRBJ2-7, with 9 bases that match TRBD1. Source material: peripheral blood. The CDR3 region is CATSDPGQGSSYEQYF. DNA for the CDR3: TGTGCCACCAGTGACCCTGGACAGGGGAGCTCCTACGAGCAGTACTTC.